This T cell receptor beta chain was obtained from a study of beta chain features in type 1 diabetes. Approximately 0.11 L of blood, on average, came from one heparinised draw per donor. Sort purity for all populations was recorded as exceeding 98%. A remark on this clone: Its antigen is undetermined.

CDR3 length equals 16 residues. Trimming stripped 4 bases from V and 0 bases from J, with 15 bases between. Germline-derived CDR1 and CDR2 are SGHNT and YYREEE (reference sequence). Notes on the study in general: Moderate yet significant TCRB CDR3 shortening was seen in Type 1 diabetes patients in all four CD4+ subsets. Equally in patients and controls, PCR might preferentially amplify shorter templates.

Since all of the isolated RNA was reverse transcribed, expressed TCRB transcripts were what got sequenced. Sequencing was performed with immunoSEQ multiplex PCR; in TCRdb, only in-frame clones are kept and a portion is missing. In the table there are a few hundred thousand clones, 13% to 15% of which are singletons. Sequencing was performed on naive CD4+ T cells from blood. The chain is built from TRBV5-4 and TRBJ2-3; TRBD2 might be the D (7 bases). The TCR was taken from a man aged 25-40 years with type 1 diabetes. The CDR3 reads CASSRRGLESTDTQYF. In DNA form, the CDR3 reads TGTGCCAGCAGCAGGCGGGGGCTTGAGAGCACAGATACGCAGTATTTT.